A single sample is the source of the 9 T cell receptor beta chains below, sequenced in a study of blood T cell repertoires in COVID-19. Profiling relied on immunoSEQ multiplex PCR, and the TCRdb table lists in-frame clones only, not all of them. The sample includes 380,000 or so clones, 86% of them seen just once. Sequencing used peripheral blood. The receptors were gathered from a woman aged 55 to 70 with COVID-19, enrolled during active disease.

The gene calls are TRBV9 and TRBJ2-7, with 7 bases that match TRBD2. The CDR3 sequence is 13 residues long. Unmatched junction bases numbered 6, after V lost 0 bases and J lost 9 bases. Germline CDR1 SGDLS, CDR2 YYNGEE. The CDR3, as DNA: TGTGCCAGCAGCGTAGGGGAGGGGACCCTGCAGTACTTC. This gives the protein CASSVGEGTLQYF.

This chain links TRBV5-1 with TRBJ2-2; 14 bases match TRBD2. V shed 0 bases, J shed 7 bases, and the junction held 14 bases outside the gene matches. Germline V gene data show CDR1 as SGHRS and CDR2 as YFSETQ. This CDR3 is 20 amino acids long. In DNA form, the CDR3 reads TGCGCCAGCAGCTTGGACGGTCCCGGGACTAGCGGGGGCATTGACGGGGAGCTGTTTTTT. This encodes CASSLDGPGTSGGIDGELFF.

The chain has TRBV28 and TRBJ2-1; 8 nucleotides agree with TRBD1. The CDR3 length is 17 residues. Trimming at V came to 3 bases and at J to 6 bases, leaving 13 bases not matched to a gene. The germline V gene has CDR1 MDHEN and CDR2 SYDVKM. The CDR3: CASSFRDRTIGLNEQFF. The CDR3 DNA sequence: TGTGCCAGCAGTTTCCGGGACAGGACCATAGGACTCAATGAGCAGTTCTTC.

This chain joins TRBV7-9 and TRBJ1-1; weak D call: TRBD1 (6 bases). There are 13 residues in the CDR3. Looked up from germline, CDR1 is SEHNR and CDR2 is FQNEAQ (reference sequence). V gave up 9 bases and J gave up 5 bases, with 16 bases separating them. DNA for the CDR3: TGTGCCAGTCATCGACAGGTTGGAACTGAAGCTTTCTTT. This encodes CASHRQVGTEAFF.

The chain couples TRBV5-1 to TRBJ2-7, with 7 bases that match TRBD2. The CDR3 length is 16 residues. CDR1 and CDR2 (germline): SGHRS, YFSETQ. Trimming at V came to 0 bases and at J to 0 bases, leaving 6 bases not matched to a gene. CDR3 sequence reads: CASSLGKGRVSYEQYF. The CDR3 DNA sequence: TGCGCCAGCAGCTTGGGGAAGGGGAGGGTCTCCTACGAGCAGTACTTC.

The genes are TRBV3-1 (or the pseudogene TRBV3-2) and TRBJ1-4; D gene uncertain. Per germline, CDR1 LGHDT and CDR2 YNNKEL (reference sequence). The CDR3 is 15 residues long. Trimming left V 4 bases short and J 8 bases short, with 17 bases between. The DNA of the CDR3 is TGTGCCAGCAGCCCTATGGGAGCAGGTTCGGAAAAACTGTTTTTT. Its protein is CASSPMGAGSEKLFF.

The chain uses TRBV11-2 and TRBJ2-7, with 11 bases lining up with TRBD2. The ends lost 5 bases at V and 0 bases at J; junction bases unmatched: 15. The CDR3 is 19 residues long. Germline V CDR1 and CDR2: SGHAT, FQNNGV. DNA of the CDR3: TGTGCCAGCAGCCCGCGAGGTAGCGGGGGGGCCGGGGGCTCCTACGAGCAGTACTTC. Translated, it gives CASSPRGSGGAGGSYEQYF.

This chain connects TRBV7-9 to TRBJ2-7; D is undetermined. V shed 2 bases and J shed 0 bases, with 14 bases lying between them. The germline V gene encodes CDR1 SEHNR and CDR2 FQNEAQ (reference sequence). The CDR3 sequence is 16 residues long. CDR3: CASSLSQAFSSYEQYF. The CDR3 nucleotides are TGTGCCAGCAGCTTAAGTCAAGCCTTCTCCTCCTACGAGCAGTACTTC.

The rearrangement links TRBV30 to TRBJ1-5, with D hard to call. CDR1 GTSNPN and CDR2 SVGIG come from the germline V gene (reference sequence). The germline V and J ends were trimmed by 1 base and 1 base, with 11 bases remaining between them. The CDR3 is 15 amino acids. CDR3 sequence (DNA): TGTGCCTGGAGTGGGGCCTCCGCCAGCAATCAGCCCCAGCATTTT. Its protein is CAWSGASASNQPQHF.